Described below is a single T cell receptor beta chain sequence and its context. The CDR3 sequence is 15 residues long. The germline V gene has CDR1 MGHDK and CDR2 SYGVNS. V dropped 0 bases and J dropped 5 bases, with 13 bases sitting between them. Sequenced by immunoSEQ multiplex PCR; TCRdb stores in-frame clones only, minus some. There are around 100,000 clones in the sample; about 90% occur only once, and approximately 20% lies in the top ten. This specimen belongs to a study of control samples from healthy donors and cancer patients. The V gene is TRBV25-1, the J gene TRBJ2-5; the D call may be TRBD1 or TRBD2 (6 bases each). The sequence came from a woman between 45 and 65 years old in good health. The specimen sequenced was blood. The CDR3 coding sequence is TGTGCCAGCAGTGAATACCCCCGAGGGGGGGAGACCCAGTACTTC. Residues: CASSEYPRGGETQYF.